Each of the 9 T cell receptor beta chains below was sequenced from the same sample in a study of cytomegalovirus exposure and HLA in healthy donors. Both 60 Vbeta primers and 13 Jbeta primers went into the PCR. Profiling relied on immunoSEQ multiplex PCR, and the TCRdb table lists in-frame clones only, not all of them. The sample has some 150,000 clones, around nine tenths seen once. The material sequenced was PBMCs. All receptors come from a woman younger than 45 in good health and CMV-seronegative.

This chain joins TRBV7-2 and TRBJ2-7, with a tentative D call TRBD2 (5 bases). This CDR3 comprises 13 residues. From germline, CDR1 is SGHTA and CDR2 FQGNSA. Trimming pared 5 bases from V and 4 bases from J, leaving 12 bases between. CDR3 DNA: TGTGCCAGCAGCCATATCGGGGAGTACGAGCAGTACTTC. As protein: CASSHIGEYEQYF.

CDR3 residues: CASSPIMPGGAGEETQYF. Here the CDR3 DNA reads TGTGCCAGCAGTCCCATCATGCCCGGGGGGGCCGGGGAAGAGACCCAGTACTTC. This sequence joins TRBV27 and TRBJ2-5, with TRBD2 identical over 8 bases. CDR1 is MNHEY, CDR2 SMNVEV, per germline (reference sequence). Trimming cost V 5 bases and J 3 bases; bases outside gene matches: 17. CDR3 length equals 18 residues.

The chain has TRBV19 and TRBJ2-5; the match to TRBD2 covers 7 bases. V lost 3 bases and J lost 7; bases outside the gene matches: 11. The CDR3 is made up of 15 amino acids. The germline V gene encodes CDR1 LNHDA and CDR2 SQIVND (reference sequence). In DNA form, the CDR3 reads TGTGCCAGTAGTATCGGAGCGGGAATAAGAAGGACCCAGTACTTC. The encoded protein is CASSIGAGIRRTQYF.

V and J are TRBV19 and TRBJ2-6, with no clear D. This CDR3 spans 15 amino acids. Germline V CDR1 and CDR2: LNHDA, SQIVND (reference sequence). Trimming left V 5 bases short and J 0 bases short, with 8 bases between. The CDR3: CASSASISGANVLTF. Written as DNA, the CDR3 is TGTGCCAGTAGTGCTTCTATCTCTGGGGCCAACGTCCTGACTTTC. Filled out from reference TRBV19 and TRBJ2-6, the complete variable domain reads DGGITQSPKYLFRKEGQNVTLSCEQNLNHDAMYWYRQDPGQGLRLIYYSQIVNDFQKGDIAEGYSVSREKKESFPLTVTSAQKNPTAFYLCASSASISGANVLTFGAGSRLTVL.

The genes are TRBV28 and TRBJ2-7; 7 nucleotides match TRBD2. The CDR3 is made up of 15 amino acids. Germline loops: CDR1 MDHEN, CDR2 SYDVKM. V was clipped by 6 bases and J by 0 bases; unmatched bases: 8. The CDR3 nucleotides read TGTGCCAGCAGACCCTTCGGGGGGAGCTCCTACGAGCAGTACTTC. As protein: CASRPFGGSSYEQYF.

This clone was seen a few times. The genes are TRBV2 and TRBJ1-3, with a tentative D call TRBD1 (6 bases). The CDR3 is 13 residues long. The V and J ends lost 4 bases and 2 bases respectively, with 6 bases between them. Per germline, CDR1 SNHLY and CDR2 FYNNEI. The CDR3 reads CASSGTAGNTIYF. The DNA of the CDR3 is TGTGCCAGCAGTGGGACAGCTGGAAACACCATATATTTT.

J is TRBJ1-2 and V is TRBV27; D not certain. The ends were cut back, 5 bases at V and 4 bases at J, with 14 bases in the middle. CDR1 is MNHEY and CDR2 is SMNVEV in the germline V gene (reference sequence). The CDR3 consists of 14 residues. Here the CDR3 reads CASSPLSRLYGYTF. The DNA of the CDR3 is TGTGCCAGCAGTCCCCTAAGCCGACTCTATGGCTACACCTTC.

The chain uses TRBV28 and TRBJ2-2; D may be TRBD2 (6 bases). The V gene lost 5 bases and the J gene lost 5 bases, with 21 bases spanning the gap. The CDR3 spans 17 residues. In germline, CDR1 is MDHEN, CDR2 SYDVKM. The CDR3 spells CASSPNLRDWLTGELFF. The CDR3 DNA reads TGTGCCAGCAGTCCAAACCTTCGGGACTGGCTAACCGGGGAGCTGTTTTTT.

The rearrangement uses TRBV4-1 and TRBJ2-1; no clear D gene. V dropped 3 bases and J dropped 4 bases, with 4 bases sitting between them. The CDR3 totals 12 residues. Per germline, CDR1 MGHRA and CDR2 YSYEKL. The CDR3 DNA is TGCGCCAGCAGCCAGAGTTACAATGAGCAGTTCTTC. Its translation: CASSQSYNEQFF.